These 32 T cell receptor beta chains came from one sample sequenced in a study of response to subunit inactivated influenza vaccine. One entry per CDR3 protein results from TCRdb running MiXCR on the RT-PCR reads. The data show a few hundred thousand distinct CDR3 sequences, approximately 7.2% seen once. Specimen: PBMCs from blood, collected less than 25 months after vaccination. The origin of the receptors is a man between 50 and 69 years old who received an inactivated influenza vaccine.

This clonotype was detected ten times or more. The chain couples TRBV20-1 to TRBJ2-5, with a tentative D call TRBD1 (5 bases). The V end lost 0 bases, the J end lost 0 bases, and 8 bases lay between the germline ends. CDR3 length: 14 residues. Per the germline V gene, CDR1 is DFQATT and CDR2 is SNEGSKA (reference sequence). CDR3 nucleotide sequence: TGCAGTGCTAGAGATATCAGGGACCAAGAGACCCAGTACTTC. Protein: CSARDIRDQETQYF.

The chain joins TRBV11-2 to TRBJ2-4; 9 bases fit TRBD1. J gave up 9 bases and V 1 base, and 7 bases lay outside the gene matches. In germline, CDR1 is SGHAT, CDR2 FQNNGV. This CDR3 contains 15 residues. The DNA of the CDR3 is TGTGCCAGCAGCTTAGGGGACAGGGTCTTCGGCATTCAGTACTTC. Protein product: CASSLGDRVFGIQYF.

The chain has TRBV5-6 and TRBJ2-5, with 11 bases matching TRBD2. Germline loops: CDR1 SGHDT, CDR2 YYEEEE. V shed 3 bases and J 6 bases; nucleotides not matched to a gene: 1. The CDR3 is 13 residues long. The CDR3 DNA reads TGTGCCAGCAGCTCGACTAGCGGGAAGACCCAGTACTTC. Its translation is CASSSTSGKTQYF.

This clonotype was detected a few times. The CDR3 sequence: CASNRGGPPYEQYF. As DNA, the CDR3 is TGTGCCAGCAACCGCGGCGGGCCACCGTACGAGCAGTACTTC. This chain connects TRBV12-3 or TRBV12-4 to TRBJ2-7; a possible D gene is TRBD2 (5 bases). V was trimmed by 7 bases and J by 4 bases, leaving 17 bases between them. The CDR3 runs to 14 residues.

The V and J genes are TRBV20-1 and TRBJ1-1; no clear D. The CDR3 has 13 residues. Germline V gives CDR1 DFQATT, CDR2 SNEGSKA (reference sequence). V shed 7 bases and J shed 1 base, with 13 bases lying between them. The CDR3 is CSVDGDGNTEAFF. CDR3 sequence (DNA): TGCAGTGTCGACGGGGATGGGAACACTGAAGCTTTCTTT.

The CDR3 protein is CATSDRSAGGPGIDTQYF. The CDR3 DNA is TGTGCCACCAGTGACCGTTCGGCGGGAGGGCCAGGTATCGACACCCAGTACTTC. The J gene is TRBJ2-5, the V gene TRBV24-1; 9 bases map to TRBD2. Germline values: CDR1 KGHDR, CDR2 SFDVKD. This CDR3 is 18 amino acids long. J lost 8 bases, V lost 4 bases, and 19 bases had no gene match.

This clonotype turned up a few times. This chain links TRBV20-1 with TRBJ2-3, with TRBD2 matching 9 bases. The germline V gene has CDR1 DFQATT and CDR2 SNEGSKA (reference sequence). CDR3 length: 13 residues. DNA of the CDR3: TGCAGCGGTTTAGCGGGAGCGATGGATACGCAGTATTTT. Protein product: CSGLAGAMDTQYF.

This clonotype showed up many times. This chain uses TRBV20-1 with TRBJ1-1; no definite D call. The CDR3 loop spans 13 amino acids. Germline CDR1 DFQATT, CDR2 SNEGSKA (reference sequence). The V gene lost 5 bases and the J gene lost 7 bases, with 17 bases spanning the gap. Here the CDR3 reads CSAPRSGPGEAFF. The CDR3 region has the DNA TGCAGTGCTCCACGGTCGGGTCCGGGTGAAGCTTTCTTT.

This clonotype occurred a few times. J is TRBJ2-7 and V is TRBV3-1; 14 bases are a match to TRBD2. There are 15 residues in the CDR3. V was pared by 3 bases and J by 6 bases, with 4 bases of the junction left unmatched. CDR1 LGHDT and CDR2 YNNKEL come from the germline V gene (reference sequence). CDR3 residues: CASSHPGLAGVEQYF. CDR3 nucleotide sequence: TGTGCCAGCAGCCACCCGGGACTAGCGGGGGTCGAGCAGTACTTC.

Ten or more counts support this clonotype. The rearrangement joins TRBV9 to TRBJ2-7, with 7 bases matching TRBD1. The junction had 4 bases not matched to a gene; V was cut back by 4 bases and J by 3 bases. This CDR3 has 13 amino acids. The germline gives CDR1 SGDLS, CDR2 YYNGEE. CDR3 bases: TGTGCCAGCAGCCCAGGGGGTCTCTACGAGCAGTACTTC. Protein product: CASSPGGLYEQYF.

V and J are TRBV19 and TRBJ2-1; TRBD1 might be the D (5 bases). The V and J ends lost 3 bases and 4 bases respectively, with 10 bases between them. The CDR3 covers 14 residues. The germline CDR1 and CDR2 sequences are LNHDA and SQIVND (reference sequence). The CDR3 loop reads CASSIQTAYNEQFF. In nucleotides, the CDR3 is TGTGCCAGTAGTATCCAGACAGCATACAATGAGCAGTTCTTC.

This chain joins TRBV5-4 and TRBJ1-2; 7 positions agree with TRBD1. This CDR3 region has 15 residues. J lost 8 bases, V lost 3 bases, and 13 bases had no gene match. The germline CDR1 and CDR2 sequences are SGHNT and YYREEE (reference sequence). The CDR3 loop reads CASSWDLQGTYGYTF. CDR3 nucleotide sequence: TGTGCCAGCAGCTGGGATCTACAGGGGACGTACGGCTACACCTTC.

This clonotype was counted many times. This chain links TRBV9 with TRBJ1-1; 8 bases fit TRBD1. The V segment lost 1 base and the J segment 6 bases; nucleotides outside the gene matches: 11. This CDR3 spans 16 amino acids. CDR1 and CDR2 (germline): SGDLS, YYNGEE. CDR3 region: CASSVWEGQGAAEAFF. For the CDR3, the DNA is TGTGCCAGCAGCGTATGGGAAGGACAGGGCGCCGCTGAAGCTTTCTTT.

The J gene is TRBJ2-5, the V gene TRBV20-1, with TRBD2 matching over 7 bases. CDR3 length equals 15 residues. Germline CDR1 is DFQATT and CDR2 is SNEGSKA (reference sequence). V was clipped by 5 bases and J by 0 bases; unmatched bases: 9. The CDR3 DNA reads TGCAGTGCTGCCAACGCGGGAGCGCACCAAGAGACCCAGTACTTC. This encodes CSAANAGAHQETQYF.

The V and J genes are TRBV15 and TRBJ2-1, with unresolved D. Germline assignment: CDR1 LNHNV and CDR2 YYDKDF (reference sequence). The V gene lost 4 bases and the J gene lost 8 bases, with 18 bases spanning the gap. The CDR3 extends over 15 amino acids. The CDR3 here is CATSNPTNSLDEQFF. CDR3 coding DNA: TGTGCCACCAGCAACCCGACCAACTCCCTCGATGAGCAGTTCTTC.

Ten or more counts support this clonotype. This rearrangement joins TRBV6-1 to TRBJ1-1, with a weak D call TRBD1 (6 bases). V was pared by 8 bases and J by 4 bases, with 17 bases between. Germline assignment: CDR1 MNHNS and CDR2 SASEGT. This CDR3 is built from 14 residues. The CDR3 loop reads CASGLGGGITEAFF. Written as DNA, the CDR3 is TGTGCCAGCGGCCTGGGGGGGGGCATCACTGAAGCTTTCTTT.

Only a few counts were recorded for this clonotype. This CDR3 reads CASSVGAGTQETQYF. CDR3 DNA sequence: TGTGCCAGCAGCGTAGGGGCGGGAACACAAGAGACCCAGTACTTC. The gene calls are TRBV9 and TRBJ2-5; tentatively, D is TRBD2 (6 bases). V shed 0 bases and J shed 2 bases, with 11 bases lying between them. This CDR3 comprises 15 residues. Germline loops: CDR1 SGDLS, CDR2 YYNGEE.

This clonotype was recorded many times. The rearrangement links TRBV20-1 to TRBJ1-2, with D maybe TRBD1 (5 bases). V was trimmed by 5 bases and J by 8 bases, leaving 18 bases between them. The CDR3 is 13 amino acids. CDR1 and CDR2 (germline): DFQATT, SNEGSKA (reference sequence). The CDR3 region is CSAQPGPLGGYTF. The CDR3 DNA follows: TGCAGTGCTCAACCGGGACCCCTGGGCGGCTACACCTTC.

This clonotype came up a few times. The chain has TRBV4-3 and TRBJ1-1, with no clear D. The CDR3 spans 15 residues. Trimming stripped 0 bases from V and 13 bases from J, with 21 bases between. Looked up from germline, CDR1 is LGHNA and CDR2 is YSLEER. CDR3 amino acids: CASSQDAVTLSGVFF. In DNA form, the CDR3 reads TGCGCCAGCAGCCAAGATGCCGTGACCCTCTCCGGAGTTTTCTTT.

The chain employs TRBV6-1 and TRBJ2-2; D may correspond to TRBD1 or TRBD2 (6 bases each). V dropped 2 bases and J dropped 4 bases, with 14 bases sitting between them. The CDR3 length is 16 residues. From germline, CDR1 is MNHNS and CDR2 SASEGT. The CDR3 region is CASSELLGGLTGELFF. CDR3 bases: TGTGCCAGCAGTGAATTGCTGGGGGGCCTCACCGGGGAGCTGTTTTTT.

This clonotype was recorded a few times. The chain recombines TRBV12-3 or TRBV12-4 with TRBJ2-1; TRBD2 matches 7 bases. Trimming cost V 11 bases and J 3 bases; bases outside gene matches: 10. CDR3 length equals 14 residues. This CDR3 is CAVGGGRYYNEQFF. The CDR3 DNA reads TGTGCCGTTGGGGGAGGGCGTTACTACAATGAGCAGTTCTTC.

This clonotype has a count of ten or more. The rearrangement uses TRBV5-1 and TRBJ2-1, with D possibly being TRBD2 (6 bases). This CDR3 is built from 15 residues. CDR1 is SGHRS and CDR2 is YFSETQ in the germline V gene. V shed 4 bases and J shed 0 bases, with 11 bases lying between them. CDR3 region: CASSTWEDSYNEQFF. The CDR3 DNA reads TGCGCCAGCAGCACCTGGGAGGACTCCTACAATGAGCAGTTCTTC.

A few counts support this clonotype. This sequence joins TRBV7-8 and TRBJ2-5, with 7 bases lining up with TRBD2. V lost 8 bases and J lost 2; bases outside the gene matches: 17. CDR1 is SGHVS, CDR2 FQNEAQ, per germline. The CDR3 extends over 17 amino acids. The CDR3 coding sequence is TGTGCCAGCTCGGGTCTCGCGAGGGCTAGCGGTCAAGAGACCCAGTACTTC. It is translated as CASSGLARASGQETQYF.

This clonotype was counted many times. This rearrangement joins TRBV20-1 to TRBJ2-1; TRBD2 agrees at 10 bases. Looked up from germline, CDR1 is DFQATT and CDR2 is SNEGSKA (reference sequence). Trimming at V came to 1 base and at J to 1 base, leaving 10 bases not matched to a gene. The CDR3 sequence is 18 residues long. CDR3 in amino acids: CSARGLAGTARSYNEQFF. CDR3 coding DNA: TGCAGTGCTAGAGGACTAGCGGGTACAGCTAGGTCCTACAATGAGCAGTTCTTC.

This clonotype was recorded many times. CDR3 in amino acids: CASSLNRNSYNEQFF. The CDR3 DNA is TGTGCCAGCAGCTTAAACAGGAACTCCTACAATGAGCAGTTCTTC. The J gene is TRBJ2-1, the V gene TRBV7-9; D perhaps matches TRBD1 (5 bases). CDR1 is SEHNR and CDR2 is FQNEAQ in the germline V gene (reference sequence). The CDR3 is made up of 15 amino acids. V lost 2 bases and J lost 0, with 8 bases in between.

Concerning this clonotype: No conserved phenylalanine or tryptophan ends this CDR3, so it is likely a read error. CDR3 nucleotide sequence: TGCAGTGCTTCATCCGGGCAGGGGGTCCGTGGCTACACCATC. This translates into CSASSGQGVRGYTI. The V and J genes are TRBV20-1 and TRBJ1-2; TRBD1 agrees at 7 bases. Trimming took 5 bases from V and 7 from J; bases not matched to a gene: 13. Germline V lookup: CDR1 DFQATT, CDR2 SNEGSKA (reference sequence). The CDR3 loop spans 14 amino acids.

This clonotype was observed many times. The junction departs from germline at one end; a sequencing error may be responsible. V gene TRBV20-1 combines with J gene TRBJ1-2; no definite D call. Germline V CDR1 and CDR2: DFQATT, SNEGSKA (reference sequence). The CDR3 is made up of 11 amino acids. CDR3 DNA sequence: TGCAGTGCTAGAGATCTAAGTCCCCACATCTTC. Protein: CSARDLSPHIF.

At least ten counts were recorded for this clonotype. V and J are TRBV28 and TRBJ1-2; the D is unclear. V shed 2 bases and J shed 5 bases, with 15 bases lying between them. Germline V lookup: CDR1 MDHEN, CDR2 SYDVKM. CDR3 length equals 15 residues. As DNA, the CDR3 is TGTGCCAGCAGTTTAAGGGCCCTTTGGGAATATGGCTACACCTTC. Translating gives CASSLRALWEYGYTF.

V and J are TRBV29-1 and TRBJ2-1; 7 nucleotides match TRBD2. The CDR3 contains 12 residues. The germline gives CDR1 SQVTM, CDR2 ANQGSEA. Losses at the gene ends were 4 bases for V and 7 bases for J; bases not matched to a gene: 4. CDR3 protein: CSVVLASNEQFF. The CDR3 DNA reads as TGCAGCGTTGTACTAGCGTCAAATGAGCAGTTCTTC.

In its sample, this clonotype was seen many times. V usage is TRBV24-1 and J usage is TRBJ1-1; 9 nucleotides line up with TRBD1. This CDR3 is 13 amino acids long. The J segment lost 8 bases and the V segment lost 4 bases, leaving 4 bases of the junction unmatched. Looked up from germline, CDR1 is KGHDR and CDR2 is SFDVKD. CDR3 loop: CATSERTGVEAFF. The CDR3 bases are TGTGCCACCAGTGAGCGGACAGGGGTGGAAGCTTTCTTT.

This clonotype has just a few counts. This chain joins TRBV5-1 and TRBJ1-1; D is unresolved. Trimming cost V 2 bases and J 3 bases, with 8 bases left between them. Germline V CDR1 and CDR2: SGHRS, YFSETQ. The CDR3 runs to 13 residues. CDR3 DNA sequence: TGCGCCAGCAGCTTTACAGCGGACACTGAAGCTTTCTTT. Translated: CASSFTADTEAFF.

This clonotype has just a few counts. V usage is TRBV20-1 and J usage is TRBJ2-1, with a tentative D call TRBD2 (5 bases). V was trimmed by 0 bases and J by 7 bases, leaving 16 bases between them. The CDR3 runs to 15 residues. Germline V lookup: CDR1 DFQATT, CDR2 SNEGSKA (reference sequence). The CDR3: CSARDPRGSRNEQFF. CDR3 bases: TGCAGTGCTAGAGACCCAAGAGGGTCTCGGAATGAGCAGTTCTTC.